This entry is about one T cell receptor (beta chain). No antigen is known for it. Germline assignment: CDR1 MGHRA and CDR2 YSYEKL. V trimming: 3 bases; J trimming: 5 bases; junction bases outside the gene matches: 5. The CDR3 is made up of 15 amino acids. The entry originates in a study of lymphopenia after photon versus proton radiotherapy. Notes on the study in general: Photon-treated patients lost naive T cells and TCR diversity; proton-treated stayed stable. In patients who died, overall survival fell as post-nadir TCR diversity dropped more. After lymphocyte nadir, photon-treated repertoires showed oligoclonal expansion, especially CD8+ Temra.

The method was immunoSEQ multiplex PCR; TCRdb's version includes in-frame clones alone and lacks a portion of them. The sample has tens of thousands of clones, 85% to 90% seen once. This chain connects TRBV4-1 to TRBJ2-2; 8 nucleotides align to TRBD2. Sequencing used peripheral blood, obtained from a patient treated with proton-based radiotherapy. The receptor was isolated from a woman aged 55 to 70 with cholangiocarcinoma. Some clones in this sample may be carry-over from other donors' samples. In nucleotides, the CDR3 is TGCGCCAGCAGCCAGACTAGCGTGACTACCGGGGAGCTGTTTTTT. Amino acid sequence: CASSQTSVTTGELFF.